Shown below are 9 T cell receptor beta chains from a single sample sequenced in a study of regulatory T cells in long-lasting Graves disease (dated by TCRdb to about 2021). In the paper's terms, the time point label means: newly diagnosed GD, antithyroid drugs for less than 3 months. For both TCR sequencing and RNA sequencing, RNA was extracted from PBMCs using TRIzol. Libraries were built with multiplex PCR. The data were produced on an Illumina HiSeq 4000. TCR beta libraries were built with iRepertoire HTBI primers and Arm-PCR amplification of CDR3 regions. Clones were called with MiXCR by TCRdb after fastp trimmed the public reads at Q25, and only in-frame beta chains were retained. One record per CDR3 amino acid sequence lists the most common genes and DNA. This sample lists about 440,000 distinct CDR3 sequences; around 15% were detected once. The ten largest clones take up 23% of the sample. The sample was also reused in another study, on T cells in Graves' hyperthyroidism and ophthalmopathy.

This sample comprised peripheral blood mononuclear cells (PBMCs), obtained at new diagnosis, from a patient treated with antithyroid drugs. Every receptor here comes from a woman younger than 35 with Graves disease. Donor details come from another sample of the same person, matched by shared clones.

This clonotype has just a few counts. This sequence joins TRBV15 and TRBJ1-5; possible D gene TRBD1, 5 bases. The CDR3 runs to 16 residues. Germline V CDR1 and CDR2: LNHNV, YYDKDF (reference sequence). The V end was cut by 1 base, the J end by 6 bases, with 16 bases between. The CDR3 DNA sequence: TGTGCCACCAGCAGAGTGGTTGGTTCGGGGGGTCAGCCCCAGCATTTT. This codes for CATSRVVGSGGQPQHF.

There are many counts of this clonotype. This CDR3 is CAISESRRPDHRIPNTGELFF. The DNA for the CDR3 is TGTGCCATCAGTGAGTCAAGGCGGCCGGACCACAGGATACCGAACACCGGGGAGCTGTTTTTT. The chain uses TRBV10-3 and TRBJ2-2; tentative D call: TRBD1 (5 bases). Looked up from germline, CDR1 is ENHRY and CDR2 is SYGVKD. The CDR3 consists of 21 residues. Trimming stripped 0 bases from V and 0 bases from J, with 23 bases between.

V usage is TRBV6-1 and J usage is TRBJ1-2, with D hard to call. This CDR3 has 16 amino acids. Trimming removed 0 bases from V and 4 bases from J, with 15 bases in between. In germline, CDR1 is MNHNS, CDR2 SASEGT. DNA for the CDR3: TGTGCCAGCAGTGAAGCGCTCCTAAGAGAGGGCTATGGCTACACCTTC. Translated, it gives CASSEALLREGYGYTF.

The chain has TRBV12-5 and TRBJ1-1; 7 positions agree with TRBD1. Germline CDR1 LGHNT, CDR2 FRNRAP. CDR3 length equals 18 residues. Trimming took 11 bases from V and 4 from J; bases not matched to a gene: 25. This chain's CDR3 is CAGAFLSGTDIRCTEAFF. DNA of the CDR3: TGTGCTGGTGCCTTCCTGTCTGGGACAGACATTAGGTGCACTGAAGCTTTCTTT.

This clonotype was seen a few times. The CDR3 DNA reads as TGTGCCACCAGTGATTTTCCGGGAGGGTACAATGAGCAGTTCTTC. This translates into CATSDFPGGYNEQFF. The chain joins TRBV24-1 to TRBJ2-1; 8 bases agree with TRBD2. Trimming cost V 1 base and J 4 bases; bases outside gene matches: 2. The CDR3 is 15 amino acids. CDR1 KGHDR and CDR2 SFDVKD come from the germline V gene.

V is TRBV2 and J is TRBJ2-1; TRBD2 matches 8 bases. The J segment lost 9 bases and the V segment lost 5 bases, leaving 3 bases of the junction unmatched. Germline V gene lookup returns CDR1 SNHLY and CDR2 FYNNEI. The CDR3 has 12 residues. CDR3 bases: TGTGCCAGCAGTCCACTAGCGGCTGAGCAGTTCTTC. Translation: CASSPLAAEQFF.

The chain carries TRBV25-1 and TRBJ2-5, with TRBD1 as a possible D gene (6 bases). Deletions cut 5 bases from V and 4 bases from J, with 17 bases between. CDR3 length: 15 amino acids. Germline CDR1 and CDR2: MGHDK and SYGVNS. The CDR3 DNA reads as TGTGCCAGCAGTCCTCTGGGGGCAACGGGAGAGACCCAGTACTTC. Protein sequence: CASSPLGATGETQYF.

The table lists this clonotype with many counts. The V gene is TRBV18, the J gene TRBJ2-3; D is undetermined. CDR3 length: 12 residues. V was trimmed by 2 bases and J by 4 bases, leaving 4 bases between them. Germline lookup yields CDR1 KGHSH and CDR2 LQKENI. CDR3 DNA: TGTGCCAGCTCACCAGGCTCAGATACGCAGTATTTT. It translates to CASSPGSDTQYF.

This clonotype was found many times. This sequence joins TRBV27 and TRBJ2-7; TRBD2 matches 8 bases. The CDR3 loop spans 15 amino acids. The V gene's germline CDR1 is MNHEY and CDR2 SMNVEV (reference sequence). The J segment lost 7 bases and the V segment lost 5 bases, leaving 13 bases of the junction unmatched. CDR3 sequence (DNA): TGTGCCAGCAGTCCTCTGGCGGGAGGCCGTGGTGAGCAGTACTTC. It specifies CASSPLAGGRGEQYF.